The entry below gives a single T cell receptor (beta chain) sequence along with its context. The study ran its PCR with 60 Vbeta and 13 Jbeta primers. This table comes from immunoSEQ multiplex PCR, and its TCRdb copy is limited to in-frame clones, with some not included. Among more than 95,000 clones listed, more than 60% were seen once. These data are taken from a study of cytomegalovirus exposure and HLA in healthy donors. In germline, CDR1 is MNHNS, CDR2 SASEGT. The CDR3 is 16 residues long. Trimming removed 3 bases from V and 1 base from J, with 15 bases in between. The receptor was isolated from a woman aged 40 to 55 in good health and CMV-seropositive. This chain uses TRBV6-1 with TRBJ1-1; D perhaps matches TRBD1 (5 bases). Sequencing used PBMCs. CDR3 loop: CASSEQAGGGNTEAFF. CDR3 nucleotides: TGTGCCAGCAGTGAGCAGGCCGGGGGGGGGAACACTGAAGCTTTCTTT.